This T cell receptor (beta chain) was sequenced for a study of blood T cell repertoires in COVID-19. About the study: Material from acute and convalescent COVID-19 was sourced from the United States, Italy and Spain.

Residents of approximately 25 US areas, aged roughly 18 to 89 years, made up the participants. Sequenced by immunoSEQ multiplex PCR; TCRdb stores in-frame clones only, minus some. This sample carries approximately 440,000 clones, about nine tenths of them seen once, and the ten largest clones take around 0.7%. The origin of this receptor is a woman aged 18-29 years who had recovered from COVID-19. The specimen was PBMCs or T cells enriched from blood (not recorded which).

CDR3 sequence: CASTGSSNQPQHF. In DNA form, the CDR3 reads TGTGCCAGCACAGGATCTAGCAATCAGCCCCAGCATTTT. This chain joins TRBV2 and TRBJ1-5; D is unresolved. The CDR3 length is 13 residues. Per germline, CDR1 SNHLY and CDR2 FYNNEI. Trimming took off 7 bases at V and 0 bases at J, with 7 bases between the two ends.